The T cell receptor (beta chain) under discussion was sequenced for a study of HIV-infected patients and healthy controls. Study information: CD4 counts in most of the 16 patients increased modestly yet significantly but stayed below normal.

In its sample, this clonotype is medium-sized (0.01 to 0.1%). Its target is not known. Roughly three months, about 14 weeks, into antiretroviral therapy, follow-up blood was collected. No cell fractionation was done, so the repertoire covers all unsorted peripheral blood T cells. This CDR3 has 14 amino acids. V shed 0 bases and J shed 3 bases, with 9 bases lying between them. CDR1 is WSHSY and CDR2 is SAAADI in the germline V gene. cDNA was made from approximately 500 ng RNA using alpha and beta constant primers. Alpha and beta chain libraries were made separately by chain-specific third strand synthesis with multiplexing indices. TCRdb used MiXCR to reprocess the 5' RACE reads, holding one entry per CDR3 protein. This table holds about 4,200 distinct CDR3 sequences, 7% to 9.5% found once. Study outcomes and limitations: HIV-infected repertoires had significantly higher mean Gini indices than controls, possibly reflecting oligoclonality.

This specimen consisted of blood, obtained during antiretroviral therapy. The genes are TRBV10-2 and TRBJ2-7; no firm D call. The TCR comes from an adult with HIV infection. The CDR3 region has the DNA TGCGCCAGCAGTGAGTCAGGGCTAGTCTACGAGCAGTACTTC. Residues: CASSESGLVYEQYF.